Each of the 28 T cell receptor beta chains below was sequenced from the same sample in a study of blood T cell repertoires in COVID-19. Sequencing was performed with immunoSEQ multiplex PCR; in TCRdb, only in-frame clones are kept and a portion is missing. The sample has hundreds of thousands of clones, 85% seen once; the top ten hold about 2.7%. Sequencing was done on a sample of PBMCs or T cells enriched from blood (not recorded which). The receptors stem from a woman aged 45-59 years who had recovered from COVID-19.

This clone was picked up a small number of times. The chain employs TRBV28 and TRBJ2-1, with 13 bases lining up with TRBD2. V shed 6 bases, J shed 7 bases, and the junction held 6 bases outside the gene matches. The CDR3 loop spans 15 amino acids. Per germline, CDR1 MDHEN and CDR2 SYDVKM. CDR3 sequence (DNA): TGTGCCAGCAGATACGGACTAGCGGGGGTAAATGAGCAGTTCTTC. Protein: CASRYGLAGVNEQFF.

V usage is TRBV11-2 and J usage is TRBJ1-4, with 9 bases matching TRBD1. CDR1 and CDR2 (germline): SGHAT, FQNNGV. J lost 5 bases, V lost 5 bases, and 6 bases had no gene match. This CDR3 is 15 amino acids long. The CDR3 spells CASSPPGTGNEKLFF. CDR3 DNA sequence: TGTGCCAGCAGCCCTCCCGGGACAGGGAATGAAAAACTGTTTTTT.

The chain uses TRBV7-9 and TRBJ1-1; D call uncertain. Trimming left V 5 bases short and J 4 bases short, with 17 bases between. The germline CDR1 and CDR2 sequences are SEHNR and FQNEAQ (reference sequence). The CDR3 sequence is 15 residues long. The CDR3 DNA is TGTGCCAGCAGCGACCTTCGGGGTAAAGTCACTGAAGCTTTCTTT. Translation: CASSDLRGKVTEAFF.

The rearrangement links TRBV9 to TRBJ2-3; the D gene is possibly TRBD2 (5 bases). The length of the CDR3 is 15 residues. CDR1 is SGDLS, CDR2 YYNGEE, per germline. V was trimmed by 0 bases and J by 3 bases, leaving 11 bases between them. CDR3 nucleotide sequence: TGTGCCAGCAGCGTAGGGGTTAGCGCGACAGATACGCAGTATTTT. It encodes CASSVGVSATDTQYF.

V gene TRBV5-6 combines with J gene TRBJ2-5, with D possibly TRBD2 on 5 matching bases. The CDR3 length is 14 residues. The germline V and J ends were trimmed by 1 base and 1 base, with 8 bases remaining between them. Germline V gene sequence: CDR1 SGHDT, CDR2 YYEEEE. The CDR3: CASSLSAAQETQYF. The CDR3 DNA reads as TGTGCCAGCAGCTTGTCAGCGGCCCAAGAGACCCAGTACTTC.

The chain uses TRBV19 and TRBJ2-7; a possible D gene is TRBD2 (5 bases). Trimming took 4 bases from V and 5 from J, leaving 15 bases between them. Germline V gene lookup returns CDR1 LNHDA and CDR2 SQIVND (reference sequence). The CDR3 sequence is 14 residues long. The CDR3 sequence: CASSKRRAADEQYF. The CDR3, as DNA: TGTGCCAGTAGTAAGAGGAGAGCAGCGGACGAGCAGTACTTC. Looking up the rest from reference TRBV19 and TRBJ2-7 gives the full variable domain: DGGITQSPKYLFRKEGQNVTLSCEQNLNHDAMYWYRQDPGQGLRLIYYSQIVNDFQKGDIAEGYSVSREKKESFPLTVTSAQKNPTAFYLCASSKRRAADEQYFGPGTRLTVT.

The V and J genes are TRBV5-1 and TRBJ2-3; TRBD2 agrees at 7 bases. V lost 4 bases to trimming and J lost 4 bases; unmatched junction nucleotides: 9. The CDR3 consists of 15 residues. Germline V gene sequence: CDR1 SGHRS, CDR2 YFSETQ. CDR3 in DNA: TGCGCCAGCAGCGTCTCGGCGGGGGACTCAGATACGCAGTATTTT. Translation: CASSVSAGDSDTQYF.

V gene TRBV19 combines with J gene TRBJ2-1; no clear D. CDR1 is LNHDA, CDR2 SQIVND, per germline (reference sequence). V lost 4 bases and J 2 bases, leaving 9 bases between the germline ends. The CDR3 has 14 residues. CDR3 loop: CASSNPSAYNEQFF. For the CDR3, the DNA is TGTGCCAGTAGTAACCCGAGCGCCTACAATGAGCAGTTCTTC.

The CDR3 sequence: CASSPGLYNSPLHF. Here the CDR3 DNA reads TGTGCCAGCAGCCCGGGACTCTATAATTCACCCCTCCACTTT. This sequence joins TRBV27 and TRBJ1-6, with a possible D match to TRBD1 (5 bases). The germline V gene has CDR1 MNHEY and CDR2 SMNVEV (reference sequence). V was trimmed by 6 bases and J by 3 bases, leaving 9 bases between them. This CDR3 comprises 14 residues.

As for this clone: Different DNA sequences within this sample yield the same CDR3. V usage is TRBV30 and J usage is TRBJ2-7; a weak D match, TRBD2 (6 bases). The ends were cut back, 0 bases at V and 4 bases at J, with 7 bases in the middle. The CDR3 loop spans 12 amino acids. The germline V gene encodes CDR1 GTSNPN and CDR2 SVGIG (reference sequence). The CDR3 loop is CAWSVSGYEQYF. CDR3 DNA: TGTGCCTGGAGTGTAAGCGGGTACGAGCAGTACTTC.

The chain has TRBV29-1 and TRBJ2-3; TRBD1 agrees at 10 bases. CDR1 is SQVTM, CDR2 ANQGSEA, per germline. V trimming: 4 bases; J trimming: 5 bases; junction bases outside the gene matches: 3. This CDR3 spans 13 amino acids. The CDR3 is CSVGQGAKDTQYF. CDR3 DNA sequence: TGCAGCGTTGGACAGGGGGCGAAAGATACGCAGTATTTT.

This sequence joins TRBV4-2 and TRBJ2-7; D may be TRBD2 (5 bases). CDR1 LGHNA and CDR2 YNFKEQ come from the germline V gene. CDR3 length equals 15 residues. V was trimmed by 3 bases and J by 1 base, leaving 13 bases between them. The CDR3 DNA is TGTGCCAGCAGCCAGCCGCTAGCTGGGTCCTACGAGCAGTACTTC. The encoded protein is CASSQPLAGSYEQYF.

The chain is built from TRBV19 and TRBJ1-6; no reliable D call. This CDR3 has 12 amino acids. The germline V and J ends were trimmed by 5 bases and 10 bases, with 9 bases remaining between them. Germline CDR1 LNHDA, CDR2 SQIVND (reference sequence). The CDR3 loop is CASSVRGSPLHF. The CDR3 DNA follows: TGTGCCAGTAGTGTCCGTGGCTCACCCCTCCACTTT.

This clone came up once. The chain joins TRBV5-1 to TRBJ1-1; the D gene is possibly TRBD1 (5 bases). The CDR3 is made up of 15 amino acids. V lost 4 bases and J 0 bases, leaving 13 bases between the germline ends. CDR1 and CDR2 from the germline V gene are SGHRS and YFSETQ. The CDR3 region has the DNA TGCGCCAGCAGCCCGGGGGGACTTCTGAACACTGAAGCTTTCTTT. It is translated as CASSPGGLLNTEAFF.

This clone was detected ten times or more. The chain couples TRBV7-9 to TRBJ2-7; 11 bases match TRBD2. J gave up 0 bases and V 5 bases, and 6 bases lay outside the gene matches. This CDR3 region has 16 residues. Germline loops: CDR1 SEHNR, CDR2 FQNEAQ (reference sequence). The DNA for the CDR3 is TGTGCCAGCAGCCCCGGCGGGACTAGCGGCTCCTACGAGCAGTACTTC. It translates to CASSPGGTSGSYEQYF.

The chain has TRBV5-4 and TRBJ2-2, with TRBD1 as a possible D gene (6 bases). V was shortened by 0 bases and J by 4 bases, with 7 bases between the two germline ends. The germline V gene encodes CDR1 SGHNT and CDR2 YYREEE (reference sequence). The CDR3 is 14 residues long. DNA for the CDR3: TGTGCCAGCAGCTTGGGGGACACCACCGGGGAGCTGTTTTTT. Translating it yields CASSLGDTTGELFF.

In nucleotides, the CDR3 is TGTGCCAGCAGTATGGGACTAGCGGAGGGTAATGAGCAGTTCTTC. This codes for CASSMGLAEGNEQFF. The chain combines TRBV28 with TRBJ2-1; the match to TRBD2 covers 11 bases. After removal of 5 bases from V and 7 bases from J, the junction contained 7 bases not matched to a gene. The CDR3 spans 15 residues. Per the germline V gene, CDR1 is MDHEN and CDR2 is SYDVKM.

This chain links TRBV6-5 with TRBJ2-3; 8 positions match TRBD2. The CDR3 is made up of 14 amino acids. V lost 4 bases to trimming and J lost 5 bases; unmatched junction nucleotides: 5. CDR1 is MNHEY and CDR2 is SVGAGI in the germline V gene. CDR3 loop: CASSSGGAKDTQYF. In nucleotides, the CDR3 is TGTGCCAGCAGTTCCGGGGGGGCCAAAGATACGCAGTATTTT.

This clone was seen at least ten times. The chain carries TRBV19 and TRBJ1-2; no clear D. Germline-derived CDR1 and CDR2 are LNHDA and SQIVND (reference sequence). The CDR3 runs to 14 residues. V was trimmed by 6 bases and J by 10 bases, leaving 21 bases between them. In DNA, the CDR3 is TGTGCCAGTAGCACACCCGGACTGACACCTGCCTACACCTTC. Its translation is CASSTPGLTPAYTF.

J is TRBJ1-2 and V is TRBV2; TRBD1 matches at 7 bases. Germline V gene sequence: CDR1 SNHLY, CDR2 FYNNEI. The V gene end was trimmed by 0 bases and the J gene end by 4 bases; junction bases not matched to a gene: 5. The CDR3 totals 15 residues. Here the CDR3 DNA reads TGTGCCAGCAGTGAAGCACAGGGGCCCCCCTATGGCTACACCTTC. This gives the protein CASSEAQGPPYGYTF.

The CDR3 DNA sequence: TGTGCCAGCAGCTTTGGGACAGGGGCGGACATTCAGTACTTC. It is translated as CASSFGTGADIQYF. V is TRBV7-2 and J is TRBJ2-4; 10 bases agree with TRBD1. V lost 3 bases, J lost 8 bases, and 4 bases stayed unmatched. Germline lookup yields CDR1 SGHTA and CDR2 FQGNSA. There are 14 residues in the CDR3.

Turning to this clone: The same CDR3 also results from other DNA sequences found in this sample. The V gene is TRBV19, the J gene TRBJ1-4, with D unclear. The CDR3 is made up of 12 amino acids. The V and J ends lost 3 bases and 8 bases respectively, with 7 bases between them. Germline V gene sequence: CDR1 LNHDA, CDR2 SQIVND (reference sequence). Here the CDR3 DNA reads TGTGCCAGTAGTATCCGAGGCGAAAAACTGTTTTTT. Translating gives CASSIRGEKLFF.

The genes are TRBV6-1 and TRBJ1-1, with D possibly TRBD1 on 6 matching bases. This CDR3 spans 12 amino acids. V was trimmed by 2 bases and J by 8 bases, leaving 9 bases between them. CDR1 and CDR2 (germline): MNHNS, SASEGT. In DNA, the CDR3 is TGTGCCAGCAGTGAACAGGGGATGGAAGCTTTCTTT. Protein product: CASSEQGMEAFF.

The chain uses TRBV24-1 and TRBJ2-7; 11 nucleotides line up with TRBD2. This CDR3 comprises 17 residues. Per germline, CDR1 KGHDR and CDR2 SFDVKD. The ends lost 7 bases at V and 5 bases at J; junction bases unmatched: 15. The CDR3 DNA is TGTGCCACCAGGCAGGGACTAGCGGTCTCCCAGGGTGACGAGCAGTACTTC. Translation: CATRQGLAVSQGDEQYF.

The gene calls are TRBV9 and TRBJ2-1; D not certain. Germline lookup yields CDR1 SGDLS and CDR2 YYNGEE. There are 17 residues in the CDR3. V lost 0 bases to trimming and J lost 0 bases, with 13 bases between them. Written as DNA, the CDR3 is TGTGCCAGCAGCGTAGGTATTACTACCGGCTCCTACAATGAGCAGTTCTTC. This codes for CASSVGITTGSYNEQFF.

The chain has TRBV19 and TRBJ2-1; D is possibly TRBD2 (5 bases). Between the trimmed V and J ends, which lost 6 bases and 0 bases, there was a span of 12 bases. Germline assignment: CDR1 LNHDA and CDR2 SQIVND (reference sequence). This CDR3 is built from 15 residues. CDR3 DNA: TGTGCCAGTAGACGGACGGCGGGCTCCTACAATGAGCAGTTCTTC. Protein: CASRRTAGSYNEQFF.

The chain combines TRBV24-1 with TRBJ2-3, with D perhaps TRBD2 (5 bases). The CDR3 is made up of 13 amino acids. V was shortened by 7 bases and J by 2 bases, with 9 bases between the two germline ends. CDR1 KGHDR and CDR2 SFDVKD come from the germline V gene. This CDR3 reads CATRAESTDTQYF. The DNA of the CDR3 is TGTGCCACCAGAGCGGAGTCCACAGATACGCAGTATTTT.

This clone was seen more than once but under ten times. J is TRBJ2-5 and V is TRBV2; TRBD1 matches at 7 bases. With 6 bases clipped from V and 5 bases from J, the junction kept 9 bases outside the gene matches. CDR3 length: 14 amino acids. Germline V lookup: CDR1 SNHLY, CDR2 FYNNEI. CDR3 in amino acids: CASSGALRGETQYF. The CDR3 DNA follows: TGTGCCAGCAGCGGGGCCCTCAGGGGGGAGACCCAGTACTTC.